Each of the 24 T cell receptor beta chains below was sequenced from the same sample in a study of CDR3 diversity in severe acne. TCRdb reanalysed the PCR reads using MiXCR and keeps one entry per CDR3 protein. The sample has about 90,000 distinct CDR3 sequences, 45% to 55% seen once; the top ten hold 9.5% to 13%. Sequencing was performed on blood. The origin of the receptors is a male donor with severe acne vulgaris.

This chain uses TRBV7-9 with TRBJ2-7; no clear D. The germline V gene has CDR1 SEHNR and CDR2 FQNEAQ (reference sequence). V lost 8 bases, J lost 3 bases, and 20 bases lay in between. CDR3 size: 15 residues. CDR3 DNA sequence: TGTGCCAGCCGACCGGTGGTGACGCTTGACTACGAGCAGTACTTC. Translating it yields CASRPVVTLDYEQYF.

This sequence joins TRBV25-1 and TRBJ1-1, with D hard to call. Germline assignment: CDR1 MGHDK and CDR2 SYGVNS. V lost 3 bases and J lost 0, with 5 bases in between. The CDR3 is 13 residues long. DNA for the CDR3: TGTGCCAGCAGTGATACTTTGAACACTGAAGCTTTCTTT. This codes for CASSDTLNTEAFF.

This chain joins TRBV24-1 and TRBJ2-2; D may be TRBD1 (6 bases). Germline values: CDR1 KGHDR, CDR2 SFDVKD. The V end lost 9 bases, the J end lost 7 bases, and 14 bases lay between the germline ends. CDR3 length: 13 amino acids. The CDR3 DNA sequence: TGTGCCACCCACCCGACAGGCCGCGGGGAGCTGTTTTTT. This translates into CATHPTGRGELFF.

This clonotype was seen many times. The CDR3 sequence: CASSAAVVPLHF. CDR3 nucleotide sequence: TGTGCCAGCAGCGCAGCGGTTGTTCCCCTCCACTTT. This chain uses TRBV7-9 with TRBJ1-6; D is unclear. CDR1 is SEHNR, CDR2 FQNEAQ, per germline (reference sequence). The CDR3 runs to 12 residues. Trimming pared 5 bases from V and 13 bases from J, leaving 12 bases between.

The count of this clonotype is one. This chain joins TRBV28 and TRBJ1-1; 10 bases line up with TRBD1. V gave up 3 bases and J gave up 5 bases; unmatched junction bases: 6. Germline-derived CDR1 and CDR2 are MDHEN and SYDVKM. This CDR3 has 15 residues. CDR3 amino acids: CASSFGTGVGTEAFF. The DNA of the CDR3 is TGTGCCAGCAGTTTCGGGACAGGGGTAGGGACTGAAGCTTTCTTT.

The chain uses TRBV7-4 and TRBJ1-3, with 7 bases matching TRBD1. The CDR3 loop spans 15 amino acids. Germline trimming cut 5 bases from V and 0 bases from J; bases unmatched to any gene: 4. Germline CDR1 is SGHVT and CDR2 is SQSDAQ. The CDR3 region has the DNA TGTGCCAGCAGCGTGGGACAGCGCTCTGGAAACACCATATATTTT. This encodes CASSVGQRSGNTIYF.

Notes on this clonotype: In this CDR3 the conserved last residue, phenylalanine or tryptophan, is missing, so a read error is likely. V usage is TRBV12-3 or TRBV12-4 and J usage is TRBJ1-1, with a tentative D call TRBD1 (5 bases). This CDR3 contains 12 residues. The V and J ends lost 6 bases and 8 bases respectively, with 13 bases between them. The DNA for the CDR3 is TGTGCCAGCAGGGGGGAGGCGGCCGAAGCTTTCCTT. It is translated as CASRGEAAEAFL.

The CDR3 is CASSTPDYTSYNEQFF. As DNA, the CDR3 is TGTGCCAGTAGTACCCCGGACTATACCTCCTACAATGAGCAGTTCTTC. This chain links TRBV19 with TRBJ2-1, with D maybe TRBD2 (6 bases). Germline V gives CDR1 LNHDA, CDR2 SQIVND (reference sequence). This CDR3 comprises 16 residues. The V gene lost 4 bases and the J gene lost 0 bases, with 13 bases spanning the gap.

CDR3 sequence (DNA): TGTGCCAGCAGACCCGGGACTAGCGGGAGAGACAATGAGCAGTTCTTC. Translation: CASRPGTSGRDNEQFF. This chain joins TRBV6-5 and TRBJ2-1; 14 bases line up with TRBD2. The germline CDR1 and CDR2 sequences are MNHEY and SVGAGI. Trimming cost V 6 bases and J 5 bases; bases outside gene matches: 6. The CDR3 totals 16 residues.

The chain uses TRBV2 and TRBJ2-1, with D perhaps TRBD2 (6 bases). CDR1 and CDR2 from the germline V gene are SNHLY and FYNNEI. Trimming left V 6 bases short and J 6 bases short, with 12 bases between. The CDR3 runs 13 residues. CDR3 sequence: CASSPRRGNEQFF. The CDR3 DNA follows: TGTGCCAGCAGCCCTCGGAGGGGCAATGAGCAGTTCTTC.

This chain connects TRBV24-1 to TRBJ2-7; 11 bases line up with TRBD2. Germline assignment: CDR1 KGHDR and CDR2 SFDVKD. The CDR3 sequence is 15 residues long. The V segment lost 1 base and the J segment 3 bases; nucleotides outside the gene matches: 1. CDR3 in DNA: TGTGCCACCAGTGATTTAGGGACTAGCGGCTACGAGCAGTACTTC. It codes for CATSDLGTSGYEQYF.

The chain is built from TRBV13 and TRBJ1-5; possible D gene TRBD1, 6 bases. Trimming removed 5 bases from V and 7 bases from J, with 9 bases in between. Per the germline V gene, CDR1 is PRHDT and CDR2 is FYEKMQ (reference sequence). The CDR3 spans 12 residues. Written as DNA, the CDR3 is TGTGCCAGCAGCACAGGGTTACAGCCCCAGCATTTT. Amino acids: CASSTGLQPQHF.

J is TRBJ1-4 and V is TRBV25-1; no definite D call. The CDR3 runs 15 residues. Germline loops: CDR1 MGHDK, CDR2 SYGVNS. Trimming cost V 3 bases and J 8 bases, with 16 bases left between them. The CDR3 DNA follows: TGTGCCAGCAGTGATTCTGGCGCCGTAATGGAAAAACTGTTTTTT. As protein: CASSDSGAVMEKLFF. Full variable domain (missing parts from reference TRBV25-1 and TRBJ1-4): EADIYQTPRYLVIGTGKKITLECSQTMGHDKMYWYQQDPGMELHLIHYSYGVNSTEKGDLSSESTVSRIRTEHFPLTLESARPSHTSQYLCASSDSGAVMEKLFFGSGTQLSVL.

This clonotype counts as medium-sized. The chain uses TRBV20-1 and TRBJ1-5; D ambiguous. CDR3 length equals 14 residues. CDR1 and CDR2 from the germline V gene are DFQATT and SNEGSKA (reference sequence). V gave up 0 bases and J gave up 1 base, with 7 bases separating them. CDR3 amino acids: CSAREGLSNQPQHF. The CDR3 coding sequence is TGCAGTGCTAGAGAGGGATTGAGCAATCAGCCCCAGCATTTT.

The CDR3 DNA follows: TGTGCCAGCAGTCATTGGTCCGAACAGGGAGGGACGAACACCGGGGAGCTGTTTTTT. Protein product: CASSHWSEQGGTNTGELFF. The chain carries TRBV25-1 and TRBJ2-2; TRBD2 is a possible D gene (7 bases). Per the germline V gene, CDR1 is MGHDK and CDR2 is SYGVNS. V shed 5 bases and J shed 0 bases, with 22 bases lying between them. The CDR3 spans 19 residues.

Ten or more counts support this clonotype. For the CDR3, the DNA is TGTGCCATCAGTGAGAATGACATCACTGAAGCTTTCTTT. Translation: CAISENDITEAFF. V gene TRBV10-3 combines with J gene TRBJ1-1; D ambiguous. The V gene lost 2 bases and the J gene lost 4 bases, with 8 bases spanning the gap. CDR1 and CDR2 from the germline V gene are ENHRY and SYGVKD. The CDR3 runs to 13 residues.

The J gene is TRBJ2-6, the V gene TRBV29-1; 8 nucleotides match TRBD1. Germline CDR1 is SQVTM and CDR2 is ANQGSEA. CDR3 length equals 14 residues. Trimming took 6 bases from V and 8 from J; bases not matched to a gene: 9. CDR3 sequence (DNA): TGCAGCGTGGACCCCGGACAGGGTACCAACGTCCTGACTTTC. Translating it yields CSVDPGQGTNVLTF.

This chain joins TRBV7-9 and TRBJ2-6, with D possibly TRBD2 on 6 matching bases. Germline V CDR1 and CDR2: SEHNR, FQNEAQ (reference sequence). This CDR3 is built from 17 residues. The V end was cut by 7 bases, the J end by 0 bases, with 16 bases between. CDR3 bases: TGTGCCAGCACAGTAGCGGACCTAAGCTCTGGGGCCAACGTCCTGACTTTC. It translates to CASTVADLSSGANVLTF. Full variable domain (rest looked up from reference TRBV7-9 and TRBJ2-6): DTGVSQNPRHKITKRGQNVTFRCDPISEHNRLYWYRQTLGQGPEFLTYFQNEAQLEKSRLLSDRFSAERPKGSFSTLEIQRTEQGDSAMYLCASTVADLSSGANVLTFGAGSRLTVL.

V gene TRBV6-4 combines with J gene TRBJ1-2; tentative D call: TRBD1 (5 bases). Trimming took off 2 bases at V and 5 bases at J, with 18 bases between the two ends. The CDR3 runs to 16 residues. The germline V gene has CDR1 MRHNA and CDR2 SNTAGT. The CDR3, as DNA: TGTGCCAGCAGTGACGCGGCAGGGACGAAAGGGTATGGCTACACCTTC. It translates to CASSDAAGTKGYGYTF.

The rearrangement links TRBV2 to TRBJ2-2, with D unclear. Germline V gene lookup returns CDR1 SNHLY and CDR2 FYNNEI. The CDR3 is 11 amino acids. The V end lost 3 bases, the J end lost 7 bases, and 3 bases lay between the germline ends. The chain's CDR3 is CASSDSGELFF. The CDR3 region has the DNA TGTGCCAGCAGTGATAGCGGGGAGCTGTTTTTT.

This clonotype was observed a handful of times. The V and J genes are TRBV25-1 and TRBJ2-5; D perhaps matches TRBD2 (5 bases). The V gene's germline CDR1 is MGHDK and CDR2 SYGVNS. This CDR3 is built from 14 residues. Trimming took 0 bases from V and 4 from J, leaving 9 bases between them. CDR3 sequence (DNA): TGTGCCAGCAGTGAATACAGTGGGAGAGAGACCCAGTACTTC. Translation: CASSEYSGRETQYF.

This clonotype appeared many times. The chain has TRBV20-1 and TRBJ2-1, with 10 bases matching TRBD2. The CDR3 has 15 amino acids. Trimming took 3 bases from V and 7 from J; bases not matched to a gene: 9. The germline gives CDR1 DFQATT, CDR2 SNEGSKA (reference sequence). The CDR3 reads CSARTAGGPDNEQFF. The CDR3, as DNA: TGCAGTGCTAGGACAGCGGGGGGGCCCGATAATGAGCAGTTCTTC.

Regarding this clonotype: Given a much more abundant clone one base away, this may be a read error. This rearrangement joins TRBV2 to TRBJ2-7; either TRBD1 or TRBD2 may supply D (5 bases each). Deletions cut 5 bases from V and 5 bases from J, with 16 bases between. CDR1 and CDR2 from the germline V gene are SNHLY and FYNNEI. The CDR3 extends over 14 amino acids. The CDR3 protein is CASSPGVRGHEQYF. The CDR3 DNA is TGTGCCAGCAGTCCCGGGGTTCGGGGCCACGAGCAGTACTTC.

This clonotype occurred a few times. V usage is TRBV9 and J usage is TRBJ2-5, with 7 bases aligning to TRBD2. Unmatched junction bases numbered 7, after V lost 3 bases and J lost 2 bases. CDR3 size: 15 residues. Germline assignment: CDR1 SGDLS and CDR2 YYNGEE. The DNA of the CDR3 is TGTGCCAGCAGCGGTACTAGCGATCCACAAGAGACCCAGTACTTC. It codes for CASSGTSDPQETQYF. Together with reference TRBV9 and TRBJ2-5, the CDR3 gives the full variable domain: DSGVTQTPKHLITATGQRVTLRCSPRSGDLSVYWYQQSLDQGLQFLIQYYNGEERAKGNILERFSAQQFPDLHSELNLSSLELGDSALYFCASSGTSDPQETQYFGPGTRLLVL.